This T cell receptor (beta chain) was identified in a study of blood T cell repertoires in COVID-19. Study-wide background: Specimens from acute and convalescent COVID-19 originated in the United States, Italy and Spain. The cDNA or gDNA used as material had been derived from T cells, B-cell-depleted T cells, or PBMCs.

Recruited during active infection, patients (from Seattle) were subsequently followed longitudinally. In the original processing: Reference gene primer amplification yielded estimated nucleated cell counts. Sequencing was performed with immunoSEQ multiplex PCR; in TCRdb, only in-frame clones are kept and a portion is missing. The V and J calls and the clone size are those of that table, but D and trimming were determined from the DNA. The sample has approximately 280,000 clones; around 84% are singletons. This CDR3 has 13 residues. CDR1 is SGHAT, CDR2 FQNNGV, per germline. The V end lost 3 bases, the J end lost 1 base, and 4 bases lay between the germline ends.

This TCR came from a human donor with COVID-19, enrolled during active disease. The donor label of this sample is uncertain. The chain combines TRBV11-2 with TRBJ1-5; D call uncertain. The sequencing input was peripheral blood. The CDR3 sequence is CASSFGSNQPQHF. CDR3 DNA sequence: TGTGCCAGCAGCTTTGGCAGCAATCAGCCCCAGCATTTT.